Described below is a single T cell receptor (beta chain) sequence and its context. The CDR3 consists of 13 residues. Germline assignment: CDR1 MNHNS and CDR2 SASEGT. Trimming took 9 bases from V and 7 from J, leaving 15 bases between them. The sample belongs to a study of OX40 agonist ivuxolimab in advanced cancers. Study information: Approximately 41% of patients had received prior checkpoint inhibitor therapy.

Measured with immunoSEQ multiplex PCR; TCRdb has only the in-frame clones, and not every one. The sample lists 80,000 or so clones, around 90% seen once, with about 0.63% in the top ten. The sequencing used CD4+ or CD8+ T cells sorted from blood, collected in a trial of the OX40 agonist ivuxolimab. This receptor was identified in an adult with an advanced solid tumor such as melanoma, head and neck, liver or kidney cancer. This rearrangement joins TRBV6-1 to TRBJ1-4; no clear D gene. The CDR3 loop reads CASSSGWGEKLFF. CDR3 in DNA: TGTGCCAGTTCCAGTGGGTGGGGTGAAAAACTGTTTTTT.